A selection of T cell receptor beta chains follows, all from one sample in a study of beta chain features in type 1 diabetes. TCRdb's copy holds only in-frame clones and misses some; the assay was immunoSEQ multiplex PCR. Of around 650,000 clones listed, around an eighth are singletons. The specimen was naive CD4+ T cells from blood. These receptors were obtained from a man aged 25 to 40 with type 1 diabetes. Both conserved end residues are part of each CDR3. A D gene is named only where the DNA matches it firmly. A row's size may be missing; if present it is once, few, many or a size class.

clone_size j_call d_call v_call cdr3_nt cdr3_aa
few TRBJ2-3 . TRBV29-1 TGCAGCGTTGAGGGACCAAGCACAGATACGCAGTATTTT CSVEGPSTDTQYF
. TRBJ2-3 . TRBV11-2 TGTGCCAGCAGCTTAGGAGTAGCTAATACGCAGTATTTT CASSLGVANTQYF
few TRBJ1-5 . TRBV6-1 TGTGCCAGCAGTGACCGGGCCCCGAGTAGCAATCAGCCCCAGCATTTT CASSDRAPSSNQPQHF
. TRBJ2-5 . TRBV7-2 TGTGCCAGCAGCTCACGGGGGATCGGGCAGGTAGAGACCCAGTACTTC CASSSRGIGQVETQYF
few TRBJ1-3 . TRBV30 TGTGCCTGGAGTTGGGGAGAAATAGGAAACACCATATATTTT CAWSWGEIGNTIYF
few TRBJ2-1 . TRBV29-1 TGCAGCGTTGAAGATTACGGGACCAGCTCCTACAATGAGCAGTTCTTC CSVEDYGTSSYNEQFF
. TRBJ1-5 TRBD1 TRBV15 TGTGCCACCAGCAGGACAGGGCAACCAGGGCCCCAGCATTTT CATSRTGQPGPQHF
. TRBJ2-7 . TRBV10-1 TGCGCCAGCAGTGTCATCGAGGGCCGCCCCGACCACGAGCAGTACTTC CASSVIEGRPDHEQYF
few TRBJ2-5 . TRBV21-1 TGTGCCAGCAGCAAAGCGCCCTCACTAGCGGGGCAAGAGACCCAGTACTTC CASSKAPSLAGQETQYF
. TRBJ2-1 . TRBV2 TGTGCCAGCAGTGCTGGACCAACGATTTACAATGAGCAGTTCTTC CASSAGPTIYNEQFF
. TRBJ2-7 . TRBV6-5 TGTGCCAGCAGTTACGGGGTTGACAGCTCCTACGAGCAGTACTTC CASSYGVDSSYEQYF
. TRBJ2-1 . TRBV7-2 TGTGCCAGCAGCCTAGGACAACGTCGAAATCACAATGAGCAGTTCTTC CASSLGQRRNHNEQFF
. TRBJ2-4 TRBD1 TRBV7-9 TGTGCCAGCAGCGGACGGGACAGTAAAAACATTCAGTACTTC CASSGRDSKNIQYF
. TRBJ2-3 . TRBV9 TGTGCCAGCAGCGCCTTCACAGATACGCAGTATTTT CASSAFTDTQYF
. TRBJ2-3 . TRBV9 TGTGCCAGCAGCCCCCGGGGGCCGTCGGGCACAGATACGCAGTATTTT CASSPRGPSGTDTQYF
. TRBJ2-1 TRBD1 TRBV4-1 TGCGCCAGCAGCCAAGATACAGGGGCGTCCTACAATGAGCAGTTCTTC CASSQDTGASYNEQFF
. TRBJ1-6 . TRBV7-2 TGTGCCAGCAGCTTGAAGCAACAAGGTTCACCCCTCCACTTT CASSLKQQGSPLHF
. TRBJ2-5 TRBD2 TRBV19 TGTGCCAGTAGTGTGCAAGGGGCGGGGGGTCAAGAGACCCAGTACTTC CASSVQGAGGQETQYF
. TRBJ1-5 . TRBV19 TGTGCCAGTTTCCCCCGAGGGGAAGGGCGGAATCAGCCCCAGCATTTT CASFPRGEGRNQPQHF
. TRBJ2-3 TRBD2 TRBV7-2 TGTGCCAGCAGCTTAACGCGGGGGGGCGCAGATACGCAGTATTTT CASSLTRGGADTQYF
few TRBJ2-3 . TRBV7-2 TGTGCCAGCAGTTTACGACAGAGCACAGATACGCAGTATTTT CASSLRQSTDTQYF
. TRBJ1-5 . TRBV7-2 TGTGCCAGCAGCTTAGACTGGCAGCCCCAGCATTTT CASSLDWQPQHF
. TRBJ1-2 TRBD1 TRBV4-1 TGCGCCAGCAGCCAAACACAGGGGTGGACCTATGGCTACACCTTC CASSQTQGWTYGYTF
. TRBJ2-2 TRBD2 TRBV7-2 TGTGCCAGCAGGCCTGGGTCTAGCGGCACCGGGGAGCTGTTTTTT CASRPGSSGTGELFF
few TRBJ2-2 . TRBV7-7 TGTGCTAGCAGCCTCCAGGACACCGGGGAGCTGTTTTTT CASSLQDTGELFF
. TRBJ1-6 TRBD1 TRBV4-3 TGCGCCAGCAGCTACCAGGGGGATTCACCCCTCCACTTT CASSYQGDSPLHF
few TRBJ2-6 . TRBV4-2 TGTGCCAGCAGCCAGATGCTCCGGAGCACCTCTATCTCTGGGGCCAACGTCCTGACTTTC CASSQMLRSTSISGANVLTF
. TRBJ1-5 TRBD1 TRBV30 TGTGCCTGGAGAGACAGGGAGGATCAGCCCCAGCATTTT CAWRDREDQPQHF
few TRBJ1-1 . TRBV7-9 TGTGCCAGCAGACTTAGCAGGACAGCTAATGCTTTCTTT CASRLSRTANAFF
. TRBJ1-1 . TRBV29-1 TGCAGCGTCTCGCCGGTAGGGGCAAACACTGAAGCTTTCTTT CSVSPVGANTEAFF
few TRBJ1-5 . TRBV7-2 TGTGCCAGCAGCCCCAGCCAGGTCTGGGAGCCCCAGCATTTT CASSPSQVWEPQHF
few TRBJ2-5 . TRBV7-3 TGTGCCAGCAGTCGGGACCGGGAAGAGACCCAGTACTTC CASSRDREETQYF
few TRBJ1-3 . TRBV4-3 TGCGCCAGCAGCCAAGGAACGGTTTACTCTGGAAACACCATATATTTT CASSQGTVYSGNTIYF
. TRBJ2-7 . TRBV2 TGTGCCAGCAGTGTTAGAGGGTTGGGGGAGCAGTACTTC CASSVRGLGEQYF
few TRBJ1-5 . TRBV29-1 TGCAGCGCACAAGCGCAGCCAAATCAGCCCCAGCATTTT CSAQAQPNQPQHF
few TRBJ2-3 . TRBV11-2 TGTGCCAGCAGCTCCTTATTAGCAGATACGCAGTATTTT CASSSLLADTQYF
. TRBJ1-2 . TRBV19 TGTGCCAGTAGTCCGGACATGACTAGCTATGGCTACACCTTC CASSPDMTSYGYTF
few TRBJ2-3 . TRBV29-1 TGCAGCGTGGGACGCACAGATACGCAGTATTTT CSVGRTDTQYF
few TRBJ2-1 TRBD2 TRBV7-2 TGTGCCAGCAGCCCGGCGGCTAGCGGGGGTTCCTACAATGAGCAGTTCTTC CASSPAASGGSYNEQFF
. TRBJ1-1 . TRBV19 TGTGCCAGTAGTTTGGCACCCTCAACTGAAGCTTTCTTT CASSLAPSTEAFF
. TRBJ1-3 . TRBV9 TGTGCCAGCAGCGTAGCTCCTGGAATGGGAGGAAACACCATATATTTT CASSVAPGMGGNTIYF
. TRBJ2-1 TRBD2 TRBV7-2 TGTGCCAGCAGCCTCGGGACTAGCGGGGGGAATGAGCAGTTCTTC CASSLGTSGGNEQFF
. TRBJ1-5 . TRBV29-1 TGCAGCGTGGGCACAGGGCCGAGCAATCAGCCCCAGCATTTT CSVGTGPSNQPQHF
. TRBJ2-3 TRBD1 TRBV7-2 TGTGCCAGCAGCTTCGGACAGGCCCCTGATACGCAGTATTTT CASSFGQAPDTQYF
. TRBJ2-2 TRBD1 TRBV7-9 TGTGCCACCCCGGGACAGACGAACACCGGGGAGCTGTTTTTT CATPGQTNTGELFF
. TRBJ2-2 . TRBV5-1 TGCGCCAGCAGCCCAACCCGGGGATGGAACACCGGGGAGCTGTTTTTT CASSPTRGWNTGELFF
few TRBJ1-2 . TRBV6-5 TGTGCCAGCAAGCCCTGGGTGGGTGGCTACACCTTC CASKPWVGGYTF